This T cell receptor beta chain was obtained from a study of CD8 T cells in Susac syndrome. Deletions cut 5 bases from V and 1 base from J, with 11 bases between. CDR3 length: 14 amino acids. In germline, CDR1 is SGHTA, CDR2 FQGTGA. Random hexamers served to reverse transcribe about 0.5 to 1 ug RNA. Each CDR3 protein gets one entry after TCRdb re-called the immunoSEQ multiplex PCR reads with MiXCR. The top ten clones hold roughly 0.14% of a sample with 95,000 to 150,000 distinct CDR3 sequences, 96% of them seen once. This sequence was found in a human donor with Susac syndrome. The chain has TRBV7-3 and TRBJ1-1; no reliable D call. The sequenced sample was CD4+ T cells from PBMCs. CDR3 sequence (DNA): TGTGCCAGCAGCCTCCTAGGCCCGAACACTGAAGCTTTCTTT. Protein product: CASSLLGPNTEAFF.